The clone carrying this T cell receptor beta chain was counted many times. Its antigen remains unidentified. The data belong to a study of regulatory T cells in long-lasting Graves disease. The CDR3 is 14 residues long. Trimming cost V 6 bases and J 7 bases; bases outside gene matches: 7. This sample's time point: persistent/refractory GD, antithyroid drugs over 5 years with positive TRAb. PBMC RNA served as the TCR library source. The peripheral blood volume drawn was approximately 9.5 milliliters, and it was collected into EDTA tubes. With iRepertoire HTBI primers and Arm-PCR of CDR3 regions, TCR beta libraries were built. In the original workflow: Across all samples, roughly 62 TRBV segments and around 14 TRBJ segments were identified. Via MiXCR, TCRdb re-called the multiplex PCR reads, giving one row per CDR3 protein. Here the V and J calls rest on TCRdb's processing, not on the authors' analysis. The table includes around 460,000 distinct CDR3 sequences, roughly 22% detected once.

Study-level points and caveats: Owing to a sample size that was small, accuracy may have been reduced. Fewer public clonotypes were shared by new patients (roughly 970) than by persistent patients (about 2,500).

The input for sequencing was peripheral blood mononuclear cells (PBMCs), taken when the disease was refractory, from a patient treated with antithyroid drugs. J is TRBJ1-5 and V is TRBV12-3 or TRBV12-4; 9 bases agree with TRBD1. This receptor was taken from a female donor with Graves disease. CDR3 DNA: TGTGCCAGCAGAACAGGGGGCCTATGGCAGCCCCAGCATTTT. Residues: CASRTGGLWQPQHF.